This entry features one T cell receptor beta chain sequence. This sample is drawn from a study of blood T cell repertoires in COVID-19. In the study overall: Samples came from the United States, Italy and Spain, spanning acute and convalescent COVID-19. The cDNA or gDNA used as material had been derived from T cells, B-cell-depleted T cells, or PBMCs.

Per the study methods: Scientists estimated how many nucleated cells there were by amplifying reference gene primers. Here immunoSEQ multiplex PCR was the method, and the copy in TCRdb shows in-frame clones only, minus some. V and J calls and clone size follow that table, whereas D and trimming were derived from the DNA. The data contain under 250,000 clones, roughly 84% of them singletons. The V gene's germline CDR1 is SGHTA and CDR2 FQGNSA. Trimming left V 5 bases short and J 6 bases short, with 13 bases between. This CDR3 spans 13 amino acids. The sequenced sample consisted of peripheral blood. This clonotype was sampled from a woman aged 80 or over with acute or convalescent COVID-19. The chain employs TRBV7-2 and TRBJ1-2; possibly TRBD1 for D (5 bases). This CDR3 reads CASSQGGGNGYTF. In DNA form, the CDR3 reads TGTGCCAGCAGCCAGGGCGGGGGGAATGGCTACACCTTC. The entire variable domain, with the rest obtained from reference TRBV7-2 and TRBJ1-2, is as follows: GAGVSQSPSNKVTEKGKDVELRCDPISGHTALYWYRQSLGQGLEFLIYFQGNSAPDKSGLPSDRFSAERTGGSVSTLTIQRTQQEDSAVYLCASSQGGGNGYTFGSGTRLTVV.